This is a list of T cell receptor beta chains from one sample in a study of blood T cell repertoires in COVID-19. The repertoire was sequenced with immunoSEQ multiplex PCR; TCRdb's copy has only in-frame clones and lacks some. The sample consists of 270,000 or so clones, more than 80% of them appearing once. The source material was PBMCs or T cells enriched from blood (not recorded which). The receptors derive from a woman aged 25 to 45 with acute COVID-19. The CDR3 runs from the conserved cysteine through the conserved F or W. D genes are given only for firm matches. The size entry is marked missing in some rows and otherwise reads once, few, many or a size class.

j_call d_call clone_size v_call cdr3_nt cdr3_aa
TRBJ1-1 TRBD1 . TRBV28 TGTGCCAGCAGTTTTGACAGGGGGGTGAACACTGAAGCTTTCTTT CASSFDRGVNTEAFF
TRBJ1-6 . . TRBV28 TGTGCCAGCAGTTTTTCGGAGGACTATAATTCACCCCTCCACTTT CASSFSEDYNSPLHF
TRBJ2-7 TRBD1 once TRBV15 TGTGCCACCAGCAGAAAGGGACAGGGGGTGGTCGAGCAGTACTTC CATSRKGQGVVEQYF
TRBJ2-3 TRBD2 once TRBV5-1 TGCGCCAGCAGCCTCCGGACTAGCGGGAGCACAGATACGCAGTATTTT CASSLRTSGSTDTQYF
TRBJ2-7 TRBD1 . TRBV4-1 TGCGCCAGCAGCCAAGGTGAGACAGGGGGTTACGAGCAGTACTTC CASSQGETGGYEQYF
TRBJ1-2 TRBD1 . TRBV10-3 TGTGCCATCAGGGAAGACAGGGGGCCAAGCTATGGCTACACCTTC CAIREDRGPSYGYTF
TRBJ1-1 . . TRBV7-6 TGTGCCAGCAGCCCCTTGAACACTGAAGCTTTCTTT CASSPLNTEAFF
TRBJ2-5 . . TRBV27 TGTGCCAGCAGTTCCCCAGGAACCCCCGCCGGGACCCAGTACTTC CASSSPGTPAGTQYF
TRBJ2-2 TRBD2 . TRBV14 TGTGCCAGCAGCCAGAAAGCGGGAGGGCCCGCGAACACCGGGGAGCTGTTTTTT CASSQKAGGPANTGELFF
TRBJ2-6 . . TRBV2 TGTGCCAGCACCCCGACAGACCTCGGGGGTGTCCTGACTTTC CASTPTDLGGVLTF
TRBJ2-3 TRBD2 . TRBV7-6 TGTGCCAGCAGCTTCCGGGAGGGGGGTGGAGATACGCAGTATTTT CASSFREGGGDTQYF
TRBJ1-4 . . TRBV4-2 TGTGCCAGCAGCCAAGCAGCAGGGGTTACTAATGAAAAACTGTTTTTT CASSQAAGVTNEKLFF
TRBJ2-1 . . TRBV4-1 TGCGCCAGCAGCCAAGGAGAAATAGGGGACAATGAGCAGTTCTTC CASSQGEIGDNEQFF
TRBJ2-3 . . TRBV28 TGTGCCAGCAGTTTATGCGGGAGCGGCGAAGGGGATCCTAACCGGTACACAGATACGCAGTATTTT CASSLCGSGEGDPNRYTDTQYF
TRBJ2-3 . . TRBV28 TGTGCCAGCAGCCCCGGGGCTAGCGCGCAGTATTTT CASSPGASAQYF
TRBJ2-1 . . TRBV25-1 TGTGCCAGCAGTGCGGAACTTCAGGACTACCAACCCCATGAGCAGTTCTTC CASSAELQDYQPHEQFF
TRBJ2-3 . . TRBV12-3/TRBV12-4 TGTGCCAGCAGTTTTGCTAGCTACGAGACGCAGTATTTT CASSFASYETQYF
TRBJ2-3 TRBD1 once TRBV24-1 TGTGCCACCAGGGGACAGGGGGATACTAGCACAGATACGCAGTATTTT CATRGQGDTSTDTQYF
TRBJ2-7 . . TRBV28 TGTGCCAGCACCCCGGCTCACGGGGCCTACGAGCAGTACTTC CASTPAHGAYEQYF
TRBJ2-1 TRBD2 . TRBV5-8 TGTGCCAGCAGCTTGGCCGCTCCACTAGCGGGAGGGGATGAGCAGTTCTTC CASSLAAPLAGGDEQFF
TRBJ1-1 . . TRBV19 TGTGCCAGCTCCTTTAATTGGGCAGACACTGAAGCTTTCTTT CASSFNWADTEAFF
TRBJ1-5 TRBD1 . TRBV10-3 TGTGCCATCAGGGGGACAGACAATCAGCCCCAGCATTTT CAIRGTDNQPQHF
TRBJ2-7 TRBD2 . TRBV29-1 TGCAGCGGGACTAGCAGCTACGAGCAGTACTTC CSGTSSYEQYF
TRBJ2-7 TRBD1 . TRBV10-2 TGCGCCAGCAGTCTCGAGGAACCCGGGACAGGGCTCGACGAGCAGTACTTC CASSLEEPGTGLDEQYF
TRBJ2-7 . . TRBV10-2 TGCGCCAGCAGTGATCCTGCAGGGGCGAACTACGAGCAGTACTTC CASSDPAGANYEQYF
TRBJ2-7 . . TRBV2 TGTGCCAGCAGTGGTGGCCCCTACGAGCAGTACTTC CASSGGPYEQYF
TRBJ2-3 . . TRBV10-3 TGTGCCATCAGTGAGTCGCTTTTTCAGCGCGGAAACACAGATACGCAGTATTTT CAISESLFQRGNTDTQYF